This passage covers 11 T cell receptor beta chains from one sample sequenced in a study of control samples from healthy donors and cancer patients. Some clones are missing from TCRdb's copy, which holds only in-frame ones; the method was immunoSEQ multiplex PCR. The sample shows about 84,000 clones, 90% to 95% of them seen only once. The specimen sequenced was blood. These receptors were collected from a man aged 50-60 years in good health.

The J gene is TRBJ1-1, the V gene TRBV27, with a tentative D call TRBD1 (5 bases). The CDR3 has 14 residues. V lost 3 bases and J lost 5, with 13 bases in between. The V gene's germline CDR1 is MNHEY and CDR2 SMNVEV (reference sequence). CDR3 protein: CASSFNRGLTEAFF. The CDR3 DNA sequence: TGTGCCAGCAGTTTTAATCGGGGCTTAACTGAAGCTTTCTTT.

This clone was detected a few times. The sample carries other DNA sequences with the same CDR3. The chain combines TRBV7-9 with TRBJ1-2; D not resolved. There are 11 residues in the CDR3. Per germline, CDR1 SEHNR and CDR2 FQNEAQ (reference sequence). Trimming took off 3 bases at V and 2 bases at J, with 1 base between the two ends. This CDR3 is CASSFNYGYTF. As DNA, the CDR3 is TGTGCCAGCAGCTTCAACTATGGCTACACCTTC.

The table lists this clone with a count of one. The genes are TRBV19 and TRBJ1-2, with TRBD1 matching 7 bases. This CDR3 spans 15 amino acids. Per the germline V gene, CDR1 is LNHDA and CDR2 is SQIVND (reference sequence). V shed 4 bases, J shed 0 bases, and the junction held 5 bases outside the gene matches. The DNA for the CDR3 is TGTGCCAGTAGTAGGGGACAGCTAGCTAACTATGGCTACACCTTC. Translated, it gives CASSRGQLANYGYTF.

This clone was observed a single time. The V and J genes are TRBV7-2 and TRBJ2-1, with 16 bases lining up with TRBD2. Germline V gene sequence: CDR1 SGHTA, CDR2 FQGNSA. The CDR3 has 21 residues. Trimming removed 0 bases from V and 7 bases from J; junction bases left unmatched: 15. This CDR3 reads CASSLARLGLAGGPEGNEQFF. CDR3 DNA: TGTGCCAGCAGCTTAGCAAGGTTGGGACTAGCGGGGGGGCCGGAGGGAAATGAGCAGTTCTTC.

This clone was found a few times. The V gene is TRBV30, the J gene TRBJ1-5; tentative D call: TRBD1 (6 bases). CDR3 length equals 15 residues. Looked up from germline, CDR1 is GTSNPN and CDR2 is SVGIG (reference sequence). Trimming took 0 bases from V and 4 from J, leaving 13 bases between them. CDR3 DNA sequence: TGTGCCTGGAGTGTTAGTGGGGGGCTAAATCAGCCCCAGCATTTT. It encodes CAWSVSGGLNQPQHF. The full variable domain, with the rest looked up from reference TRBV30 and TRBJ1-5, is SQTIHQWPATLVQPVGSPLSLECTVEGTSNPNLYWYRQAAGRGLQLLFYSVGIGQISSEVPQNLSASRPQDRQFILSSKKLLLSDSGFYLCAWSVSGGLNQPQHFGDGTRLSIL.

This chain joins TRBV9 and TRBJ1-5; no firm D call. From germline, CDR1 is SGDLS and CDR2 YYNGEE. V was cut by 0 bases and J by 0 bases, with 7 bases left in between. This CDR3 spans 15 amino acids. In DNA, the CDR3 is TGTGCCAGCAGCGTAGGAGGGAATAGCAATCAGCCCCAGCATTTT. It specifies CASSVGGNSNQPQHF.

The rearrangement uses TRBV12-3 or TRBV12-4 and TRBJ1-5; 8 nucleotides line up with TRBD1. Germline trimming cut 4 bases from V and 8 bases from J; bases unmatched to any gene: 4. The CDR3 covers 13 residues. The CDR3 DNA is TGTGCCAGCAGTTGGGACAGGAGTAAGCCCCAGCATTTT. Translated, it gives CASSWDRSKPQHF.

This clone has a count of ten or more. The chain combines TRBV6-6 with TRBJ1-2, with D perhaps matching TRBD1 (6 bases). Germline CDR1 MNHNY, CDR2 SVGAGI (reference sequence). Trimming took off 8 bases at V and 2 bases at J, with 15 bases between the two ends. This CDR3 is 14 amino acids long. CDR3 region: CASGSTGQNYGYTF. DNA of the CDR3: TGTGCCAGCGGGTCGACAGGTCAGAACTATGGCTACACCTTC.

This clone was picked up one time. This sequence joins TRBV11-1 and TRBJ1-1; 9 bases map to TRBD1. The CDR3 is 13 amino acids. Per the germline V gene, CDR1 is SGHAT and CDR2 is FQDESV (reference sequence). The V gene end was trimmed by 5 bases and the J gene end by 7 bases; junction bases not matched to a gene: 5. As DNA, the CDR3 is TGTGCCAGCAGCCCTACAGGGGGCGTTGAAGCTTTCTTT. This encodes CASSPTGGVEAFF.

V gene TRBV30 combines with J gene TRBJ1-6, with D possibly being TRBD1 (5 bases). This CDR3 comprises 17 residues. The germline V gene has CDR1 GTSNPN and CDR2 SVGIG (reference sequence). Trimming left V 4 bases short and J 6 bases short, with 22 bases between. CDR3 nucleotides: TGTGCCTGGAATTTTCGGGCAGGGCCAATTTTTAATTCACCCCTCCACTTT. Amino acids: CAWNFRAGPIFNSPLHF.

V usage is TRBV2 and J usage is TRBJ1-6; D call uncertain. The germline gives CDR1 SNHLY, CDR2 FYNNEI. The CDR3 loop spans 13 amino acids. With 8 bases removed from V and 3 bases from J, the gap between germline ends came to 8 bases. CDR3 sequence reads: CASLEDYNSPLHF. In DNA form, the CDR3 reads TGTGCCAGCCTAGAAGACTATAATTCACCCCTCCACTTT.